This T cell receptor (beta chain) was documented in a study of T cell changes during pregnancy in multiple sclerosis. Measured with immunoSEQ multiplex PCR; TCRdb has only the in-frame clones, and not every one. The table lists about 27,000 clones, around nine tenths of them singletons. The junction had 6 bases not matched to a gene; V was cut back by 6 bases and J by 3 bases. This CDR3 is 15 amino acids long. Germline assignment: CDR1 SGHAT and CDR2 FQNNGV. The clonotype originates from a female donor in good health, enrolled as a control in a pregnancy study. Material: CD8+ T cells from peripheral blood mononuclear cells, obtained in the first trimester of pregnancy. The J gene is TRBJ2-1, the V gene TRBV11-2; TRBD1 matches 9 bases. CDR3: CASRSRDRVYNEQFF. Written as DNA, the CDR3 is TGTGCCAGCAGATCGAGGGACAGGGTCTACAATGAGCAGTTCTTC.